The T cell receptor (beta chain) described here comes from a study of blood T cell repertoires in COVID-19. Study details: Sites across the United States, Italy and Spain contributed samples from acute and convalescent COVID-19. The cDNA or gDNA used as material had been derived from T cells, B-cell-depleted T cells, or PBMCs.

CDR1 MNHEY and CDR2 SMNVEV come from the germline V gene (reference sequence). V was cut by 3 bases and J by 7 bases, with 9 bases left in between. CDR3 length: 13 amino acids. Original methodology: Reference gene primer amplification yielded estimated nucleated cell counts. TCRdb's table, derived via immunoSEQ multiplex PCR, lists solely in-frame clones and lacks some. The V and J calls and the clone size are those of that table, but D and trimming were determined from the DNA. This table has 150,000 or so clones, around 80% appearing once. The sequenced sample consisted of peripheral blood. The source of this sequence is a woman between 45 and 65 years old with acute or convalescent COVID-19. This chain links TRBV27 with TRBJ2-2, with D perhaps TRBD1 (6 bases). DNA for the CDR3: TGTGCCAGCAGTTTTGGGGGCGTCGGGGAGCTGTTTTTT. The encoded protein is CASSFGGVGELFF.